This T cell receptor beta chain was sequenced for a study of molecular identifiers for immune sequencing clone quantification. Germline V gene sequence: CDR1 LGHDT, CDR2 YNNKEL (reference sequence). The CDR3 runs 16 residues. V lost 2 bases and J lost 7, with 17 bases in between. Study-level points and caveats: Spiked Jurkat TCR RNA originating from one cell could reportedly be identified amid about a million naive cells.

Sorted naive CD8 T cells were those defined as CD8+CD4-CCR7+CD45RA+. This clonotype was counted ten times or more. The antigen is not known. MiXCR, run by TCRdb on the PCR reads, gives a single entry per CDR3 protein. Among about 640,000 distinct CDR3 sequences listed, roughly 21% were seen once. This clonotype was sampled from a human donor in good health. Some libraries in this study had Jurkat cell RNA spiked in. The specimen was naive CD8+ T cells from blood, with Jurkat cell RNA spiked in. Subset described: FACS-sorted CD8+CD4-CCR7+CD45RA+ naive T cells. The chain recombines TRBV3-1 with TRBJ1-4, with D hard to call. CDR3 loop: CASSQLSDGSGEKLFF. In DNA form, the CDR3 reads TGTGCCAGCAGCCAACTATCCGACGGCTCAGGTGAAAAACTGTTTTTT.